A single TCR beta chain is shown here with its context. Listed TCR primers and previously described methods were used for bulk TCR libraries. A single record per CDR3 protein comes from TCRdb applying MiXCR to the PCR reads. The profile shows approximately 550,000 distinct CDR3 sequences, about 21% of them singletons. These data originate in a study of molecular identifiers for immune sequencing clone quantification. From germline, CDR1 is LGHNA and CDR2 YSLEER. Deletions cut 1 base from V and 6 bases from J, with 16 bases between. CDR3 size: 16 residues. The V and J genes are TRBV4-3 and TRBJ2-1; D perhaps matches TRBD2 (6 bases). The receptor's source is a human donor in good health. Some libraries in this study had Jurkat cell RNA spiked in. Sequenced input: naive CD8+ T cells from blood, with Jurkat cell RNA spiked in. As for subset: FACS-sorted CD8+CD4-CCR7+CD45RA+ naive T cells. CDR3: CASSQGFAGPRNEQFF. DNA for the CDR3: TGCGCCAGCAGCCAAGGGTTTGCGGGACCACGCAATGAGCAGTTCTTC.